This TCR beta chain stems from a study of beta chain features in type 1 diabetes. Expressed TCRB transcripts were sequenced, since all the RNA that had been isolated was reverse transcribed. Assay: immunoSEQ multiplex PCR; the TCRdb copy retains only in-frame clones and omits some. The sample carries hundreds of thousands of clones, around 15% recorded once. Sorting based on CD45RO/CCR7/CD25/CD127/CD95/CD27 separated CD4+ naive, central memory, regulatory and stem cell-like memory cells. About this clone: Its specificity is not known.

This CDR3 is 13 amino acids long. Germline V gives CDR1 SGHRS, CDR2 YFSETQ. V lost 2 bases to trimming and J lost 2 bases, with 7 bases between them. Study-wide results and limits: The study found moderately but significantly shorter TCRB CDR3s in all four CD4+ subsets of Type 1 diabetes patients. A PCR bias possibly favoring shorter templates would apply equally to patients and controls. Compared with healthy donors, patients appeared to share more similar naive, central memory and regulatory TCRB repertoires.

This sequence was found in a man between 18 and 35 years old with type 1 diabetes. Sequencing input: naive CD4+ T cells from blood. This sequence joins TRBV5-1 and TRBJ1-1; D not resolved. The CDR3 sequence: CASSFPENTEAFF. DNA of the CDR3: TGCGCCAGCAGCTTCCCAGAAAACACTGAAGCTTTCTTT.